This paragraph covers one T cell receptor beta chain sequence. The antigen is unknown. V trimming: 2 bases; J trimming: 0 bases; junction bases outside the gene matches: 4. CDR1 and CDR2 (germline): SGHDN, FVKESK. This CDR3 is 15 amino acids long. The data belong to a study of cytomegalovirus exposure and HLA in healthy donors. Only in-frame clones appear in the TCRdb table, and some are missing; sequencing was by immunoSEQ multiplex PCR. In the table there are approximately 240,000 clones, about nine tenths of which are singletons. General study points: Reportedly, diagnosis of cytomegalovirus status by the classifier showed high specificity and sensitivity. Most TCR sequences were seen very rarely across donors, but some public TCRs occurred in many.

This clonotype originated in a young woman in good health and CMV-seronegative. Sequenced material: PBMCs. The genes are TRBV14 and TRBJ2-7; 7 bases match TRBD2. The CDR3, as DNA: TGTGCCAGCAGCCAATTTACTAGCGACTCCTACGAGCAGTACTTC. Its protein product is CASSQFTSDSYEQYF.